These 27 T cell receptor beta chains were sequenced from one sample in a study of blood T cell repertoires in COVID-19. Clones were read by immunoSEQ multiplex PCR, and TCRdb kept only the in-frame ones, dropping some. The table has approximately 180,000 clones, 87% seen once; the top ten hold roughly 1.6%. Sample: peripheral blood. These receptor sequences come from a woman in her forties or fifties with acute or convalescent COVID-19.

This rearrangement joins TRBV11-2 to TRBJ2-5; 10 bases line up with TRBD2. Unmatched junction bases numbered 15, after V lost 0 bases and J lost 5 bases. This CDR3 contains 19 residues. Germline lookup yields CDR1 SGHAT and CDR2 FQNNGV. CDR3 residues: CASSLDVGPLAGDLETQYF. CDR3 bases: TGTGCCAGCAGCTTAGATGTCGGGCCGCTAGCGGGGGACTTGGAGACCCAGTACTTC.

The DNA for the CDR3 is TGTGCCAGTAGTATAGGTGGGGGACTGTTCTCTGGAAACACCATATATTTT. It translates to CASSIGGGLFSGNTIYF. V and J are TRBV19 and TRBJ1-3, with TRBD1 as a possible D gene (5 bases). V lost 1 base and J lost 0, with 13 bases in between. There are 17 residues in the CDR3. The V gene's germline CDR1 is LNHDA and CDR2 SQIVND (reference sequence).

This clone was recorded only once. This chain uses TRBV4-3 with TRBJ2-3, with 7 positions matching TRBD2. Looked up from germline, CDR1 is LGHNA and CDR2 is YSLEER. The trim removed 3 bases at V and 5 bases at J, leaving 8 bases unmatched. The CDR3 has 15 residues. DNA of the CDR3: TGCGCCAGCAGCCAGAACAGAGCGGGGCTAGATACGCAGTATTTT. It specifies CASSQNRAGLDTQYF.

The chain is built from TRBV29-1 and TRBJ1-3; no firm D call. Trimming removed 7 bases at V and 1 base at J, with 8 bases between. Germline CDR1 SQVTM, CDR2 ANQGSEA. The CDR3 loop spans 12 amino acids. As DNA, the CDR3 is TGCAGCGCCGAACTTTCTGGAAACACCATATATTTT. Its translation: CSAELSGNTIYF. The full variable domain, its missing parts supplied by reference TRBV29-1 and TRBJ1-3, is SAVISQKPSRDICQRGTSLTIQCQVDSQVTMMFWYRQQPGQSLTLIATANQGSEATYESGFVIDKFPISRPNLTFSTLTVSNMSPEDSSIYLCSAELSGNTIYFGEGSWLTVV.

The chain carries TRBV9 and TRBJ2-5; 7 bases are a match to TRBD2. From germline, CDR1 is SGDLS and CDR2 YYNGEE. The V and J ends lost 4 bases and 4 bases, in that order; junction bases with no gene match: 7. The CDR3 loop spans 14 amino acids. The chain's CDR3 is CASSPRDYLETQYF. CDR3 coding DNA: TGTGCCAGCAGCCCCCGGGACTACCTAGAGACCCAGTACTTC. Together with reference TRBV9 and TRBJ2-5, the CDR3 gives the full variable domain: DSGVTQTPKHLITATGQRVTLRCSPRSGDLSVYWYQQSLDQGLQFLIQYYNGEERAKGNILERFSAQQFPDLHSELNLSSLELGDSALYFCASSPRDYLETQYFGPGTRLLVL.

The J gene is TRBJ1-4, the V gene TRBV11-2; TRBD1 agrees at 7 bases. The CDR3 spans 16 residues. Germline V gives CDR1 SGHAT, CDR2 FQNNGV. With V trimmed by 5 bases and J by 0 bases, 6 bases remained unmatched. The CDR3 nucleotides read TGTGCCAGCAGCACGGGACAGTTTGCAACTAATGAAAAACTGTTTTTT. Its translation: CASSTGQFATNEKLFF.

CDR3 amino acids: CASSLSLAGATGELFF. The CDR3 DNA reads as TGTGCCAGCAGTTTATCTCTAGCGGGGGCCACCGGGGAGCTGTTTTTT. The rearrangement uses TRBV27 and TRBJ2-2, with 10 positions matching TRBD2. Trimming cost V 0 bases and J 4 bases; bases outside gene matches: 2. In germline, CDR1 is MNHEY, CDR2 SMNVEV (reference sequence). CDR3 length equals 16 residues.

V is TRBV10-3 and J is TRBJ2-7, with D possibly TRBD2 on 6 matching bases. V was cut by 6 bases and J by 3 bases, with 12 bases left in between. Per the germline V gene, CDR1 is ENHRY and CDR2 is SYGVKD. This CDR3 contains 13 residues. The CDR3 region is CAIRLGRDYEQYF. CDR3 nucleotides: TGTGCCATCAGACTCGGGCGGGACTACGAGCAGTACTTC.

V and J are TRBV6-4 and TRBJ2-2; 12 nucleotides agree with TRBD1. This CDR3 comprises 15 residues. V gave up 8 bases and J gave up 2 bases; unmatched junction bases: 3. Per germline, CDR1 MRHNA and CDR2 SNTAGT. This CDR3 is CASWGQGANTGELFF. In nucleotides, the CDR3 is TGTGCCAGCTGGGGACAGGGGGCTAACACCGGGGAGCTGTTTTTT.

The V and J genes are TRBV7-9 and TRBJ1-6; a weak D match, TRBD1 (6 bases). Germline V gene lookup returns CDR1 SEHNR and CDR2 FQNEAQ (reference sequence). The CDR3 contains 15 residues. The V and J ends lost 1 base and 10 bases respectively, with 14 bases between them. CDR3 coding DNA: TGTGCCAGCAGCTTAGGAAGGACAGAGGGCTCACCCCTCCACTTT. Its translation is CASSLGRTEGSPLHF.

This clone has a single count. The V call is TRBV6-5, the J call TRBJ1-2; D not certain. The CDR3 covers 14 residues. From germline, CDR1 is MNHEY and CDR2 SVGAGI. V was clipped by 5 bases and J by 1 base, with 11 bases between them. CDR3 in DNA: TGTGCCAGCAGTCAAATGAGGAATAACTATGGCTACACCTTC. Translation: CASSQMRNNYGYTF.

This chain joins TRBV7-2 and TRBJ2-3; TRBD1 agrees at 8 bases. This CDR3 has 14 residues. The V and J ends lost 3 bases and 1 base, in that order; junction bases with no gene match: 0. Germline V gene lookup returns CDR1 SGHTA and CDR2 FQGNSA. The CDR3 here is CASSLTGGTDTQYF. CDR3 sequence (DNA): TGTGCCAGCAGCTTGACAGGGGGCACAGATACGCAGTATTTT.

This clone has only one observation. The CDR3 coding sequence is TGTGCCAGCAGCTTCATTCTAGCCGGGGAGCTGTTTTTT. As protein: CASSFILAGELFF. The rearrangement links TRBV5-4 to TRBJ2-2; D is uncertain. Trimming left V 2 bases short and J 6 bases short, with 8 bases between. The CDR3 loop spans 13 amino acids. Germline V CDR1 and CDR2: SGHNT, YYREEE (reference sequence).

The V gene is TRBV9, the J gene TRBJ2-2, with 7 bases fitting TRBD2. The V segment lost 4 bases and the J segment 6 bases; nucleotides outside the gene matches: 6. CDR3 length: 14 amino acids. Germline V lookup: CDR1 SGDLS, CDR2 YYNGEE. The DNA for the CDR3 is TGTGCCAGCAGCATCGGACTAGGGGCCGGGGAGCTGTTTTTT. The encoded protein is CASSIGLGAGELFF.

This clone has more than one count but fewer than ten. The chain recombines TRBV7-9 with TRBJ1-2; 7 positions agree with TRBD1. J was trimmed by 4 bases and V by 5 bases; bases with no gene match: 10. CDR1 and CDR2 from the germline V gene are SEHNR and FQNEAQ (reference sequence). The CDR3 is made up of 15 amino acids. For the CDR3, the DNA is TGTGCCAGCAGCCGGGGGACAGAATACCTCTATGGCTACACCTTC. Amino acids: CASSRGTEYLYGYTF.

The CDR3, as DNA: TGCGCCAGCAGGCCGACAGGGCCTGGAAACACCATATATTTT. Translation gives CASRPTGPGNTIYF. The chain couples TRBV10-2 to TRBJ1-3, with 7 nucleotides matching TRBD1. Per the germline V gene, CDR1 is WSHSY and CDR2 is SAAADI. V was clipped by 6 bases and J by 2 bases; unmatched bases: 4. This CDR3 has 14 residues.

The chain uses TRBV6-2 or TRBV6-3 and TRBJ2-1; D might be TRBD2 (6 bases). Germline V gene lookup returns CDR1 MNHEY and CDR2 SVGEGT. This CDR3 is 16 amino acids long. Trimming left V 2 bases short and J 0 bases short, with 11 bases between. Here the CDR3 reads CASSYRLVPSYNEQFF. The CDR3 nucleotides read TGTGCCAGCAGTTACCGACTAGTCCCCTCCTACAATGAGCAGTTCTTC.

CDR3 loop: CASSPQGGRETQYF. For the CDR3, the DNA is TGTGCCAGCAGCCCCCAGGGGGGAAGGGAGACCCAGTACTTC. V is TRBV13 and J is TRBJ2-5; weak D call: TRBD1 (7 bases). The V gene lost 5 bases and the J gene lost 5 bases, with 15 bases spanning the gap. Germline V CDR1 and CDR2: PRHDT, FYEKMQ (reference sequence). The CDR3 contains 14 residues.

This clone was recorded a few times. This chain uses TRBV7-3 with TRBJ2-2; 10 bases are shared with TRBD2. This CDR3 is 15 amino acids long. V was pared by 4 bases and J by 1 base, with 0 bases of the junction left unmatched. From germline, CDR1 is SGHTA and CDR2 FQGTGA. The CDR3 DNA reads TGTGCCAGCAGCTCTAGCGGGGGGAACACCGGGGAGCTGTTTTTT. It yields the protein CASSSSGGNTGELFF.

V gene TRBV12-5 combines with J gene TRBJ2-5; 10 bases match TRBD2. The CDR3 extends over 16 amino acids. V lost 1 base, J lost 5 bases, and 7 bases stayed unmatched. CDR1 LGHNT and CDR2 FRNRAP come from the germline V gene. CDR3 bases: TGTGCTAGTGGTTTGGGGGTAGCGGGGGGTTTGGAGACCCAGTACTTC. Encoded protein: CASGLGVAGGLETQYF.

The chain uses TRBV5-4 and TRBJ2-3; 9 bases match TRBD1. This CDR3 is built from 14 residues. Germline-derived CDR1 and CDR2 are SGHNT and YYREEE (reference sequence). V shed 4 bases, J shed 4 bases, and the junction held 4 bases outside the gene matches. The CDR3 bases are TGTGCCAGCAGCATACGACAGGGGGCAGATACGCAGTATTTT. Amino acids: CASSIRQGADTQYF.

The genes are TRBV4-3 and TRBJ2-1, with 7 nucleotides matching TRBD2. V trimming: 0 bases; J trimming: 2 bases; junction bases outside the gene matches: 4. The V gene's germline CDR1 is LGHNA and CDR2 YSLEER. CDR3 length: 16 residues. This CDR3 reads CASSQEGLAAYNEQFF. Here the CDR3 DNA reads TGCGCCAGCAGCCAAGAGGGCCTAGCGGCCTACAATGAGCAGTTCTTC.

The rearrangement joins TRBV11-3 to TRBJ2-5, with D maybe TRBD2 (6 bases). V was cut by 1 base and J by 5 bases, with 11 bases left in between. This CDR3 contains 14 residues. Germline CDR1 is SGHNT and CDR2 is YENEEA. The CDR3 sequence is CASSLGGVEETQYF. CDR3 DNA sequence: TGTGCCAGCAGCTTAGGCGGGGTGGAGGAGACCCAGTACTTC.

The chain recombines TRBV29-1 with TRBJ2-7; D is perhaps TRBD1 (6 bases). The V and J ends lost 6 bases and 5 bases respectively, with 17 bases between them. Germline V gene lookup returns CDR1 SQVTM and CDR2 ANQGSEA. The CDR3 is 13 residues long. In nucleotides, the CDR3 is TGCAGCGTCGATCTACAGGGTTGGGACGAGCAGTACTTC. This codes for CSVDLQGWDEQYF.

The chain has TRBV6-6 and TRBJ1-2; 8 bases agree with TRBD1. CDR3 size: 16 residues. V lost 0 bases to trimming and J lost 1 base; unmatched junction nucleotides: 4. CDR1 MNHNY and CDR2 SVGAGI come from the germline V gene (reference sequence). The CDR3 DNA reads TGTGCCAGCAGTTACTCTGGACAGGGAGATAACTATGGCTACACCTTC. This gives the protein CASSYSGQGDNYGYTF.

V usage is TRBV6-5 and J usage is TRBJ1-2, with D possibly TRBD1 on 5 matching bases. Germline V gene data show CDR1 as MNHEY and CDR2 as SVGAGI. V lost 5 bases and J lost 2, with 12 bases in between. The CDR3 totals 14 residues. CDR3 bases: TGTGCCAGCAGTCCAGAACGACAGAACTATGGCTACACCTTC. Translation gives CASSPERQNYGYTF.

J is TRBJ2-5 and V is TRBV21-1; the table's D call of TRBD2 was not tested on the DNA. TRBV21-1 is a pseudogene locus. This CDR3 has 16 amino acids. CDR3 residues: CASSKEPSGSQETQYF. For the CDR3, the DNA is TGTGCCAGCAGCAAAGAGCCTAGCGGGTCTCAAGAGACCCAGTACTTC.